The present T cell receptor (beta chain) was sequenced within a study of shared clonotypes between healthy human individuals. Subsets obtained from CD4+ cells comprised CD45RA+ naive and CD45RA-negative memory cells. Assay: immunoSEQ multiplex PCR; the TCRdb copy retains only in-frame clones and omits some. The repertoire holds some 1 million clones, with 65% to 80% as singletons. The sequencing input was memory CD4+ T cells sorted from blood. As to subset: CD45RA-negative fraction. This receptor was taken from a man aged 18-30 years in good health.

The CDR3 loop reads CAWRVTGGGSYEQYF. In DNA form, the CDR3 reads TGTGCCTGGAGGGTGACAGGGGGTGGGTCCTACGAGCAGTACTTC. The V and J genes are TRBV30 and TRBJ2-7; 9 bases fit TRBD1. The CDR3 has 15 residues. Trimming took 3 bases from V and 1 from J; bases not matched to a gene: 7. From germline, CDR1 is GTSNPN and CDR2 SVGIG (reference sequence).